These 14 T cell receptor beta chains were all obtained from the same sample, sequenced in a study of Ad26.COV2.S vaccination and SARS-CoV-2 variants. The treatment: about 20 received Ad26.COV2.S at low or high dose, single or two shots; five or six received placebo; per-sample allocation not given. Sampling was done on day 63 after the first vaccine or placebo injection. Assay: immunoSEQ multiplex PCR; the TCRdb copy retains only in-frame clones and omits some. The sample includes some 480,000 clones, roughly nine tenths of them seen just once. The source was peripheral blood, collected in a trial of Ad26.COV2.S vaccine versus placebo. The receptors derive from a person between 18 and 59 years old who received the Ad26.COV2.S COVID-19 vaccine or a placebo.

The rearrangement uses TRBV5-6 and TRBJ2-7, with 9 nucleotides matching TRBD2. Unmatched junction bases numbered 5, after V lost 4 bases and J lost 3 bases. The CDR3 extends over 14 amino acids. Per germline, CDR1 SGHDT and CDR2 YYEEEE. CDR3 protein: CASSHLAGSYEQYF. The DNA of the CDR3 is TGTGCCAGCAGCCATCTAGCGGGAAGCTACGAGCAGTACTTC.

This clone was picked up one time. V usage is TRBV7-3 and J usage is TRBJ2-3, with TRBD2 identical over 9 bases. V shed 3 bases, J shed 3 bases, and the junction held 4 bases outside the gene matches. The CDR3 runs 15 residues. Germline V gene lookup returns CDR1 SGHTA and CDR2 FQGTGA. The CDR3 loop reads CASSLVAGGTDTQYF. CDR3 coding DNA: TGTGCCAGCAGCTTGGTTGCGGGAGGGACAGATACGCAGTATTTT.

V gene TRBV6-5 combines with J gene TRBJ1-2, with 8 bases lining up with TRBD1. The CDR3 loop spans 14 amino acids. The V gene end was trimmed by 6 bases and the J gene end by 4 bases; junction bases not matched to a gene: 7. Germline V CDR1 and CDR2: MNHEY, SVGAGI. The chain's CDR3 is CASRTSTGGYGYTF. Here the CDR3 DNA reads TGTGCCAGCAGGACCTCAACAGGGGGCTATGGCTACACCTTC.

This chain joins TRBV30 and TRBJ1-3; no firm D call. Between the trimmed V and J ends, which lost 0 bases and 0 bases, there was a span of 15 bases. Germline CDR1 and CDR2: GTSNPN and SVGIG (reference sequence). The CDR3 extends over 17 amino acids. This CDR3 reads CAWSVKGLLSSGNTIYF. The CDR3 nucleotides read TGTGCCTGGAGTGTAAAAGGACTCTTAAGCTCTGGAAACACCATATATTTT.

The chain carries TRBV19 and TRBJ1-5; 7 nucleotides agree with TRBD1. The germline V gene encodes CDR1 LNHDA and CDR2 SQIVND (reference sequence). CDR3 length: 14 amino acids. Germline trimming cut 7 bases from V and 2 bases from J; bases unmatched to any gene: 5. This chain's CDR3 is CASKITGGNQPQHF. As DNA, the CDR3 is TGTGCCAGTAAAATAACAGGGGGCAATCAGCCCCAGCATTTT. Full variable domain (missing parts from reference TRBV19 and TRBJ1-5): DGGITQSPKYLFRKEGQNVTLSCEQNLNHDAMYWYRQDPGQGLRLIYYSQIVNDFQKGDIAEGYSVSREKKESFPLTVTSAQKNPTAFYLCASKITGGNQPQHFGDGTRLSIL.

This chain joins TRBV11-2 and TRBJ1-1; 9 bases agree with TRBD1. The CDR3 contains 16 residues. Germline V CDR1 and CDR2: SGHAT, FQNNGV. The V gene end was trimmed by 6 bases and the J gene end by 4 bases; junction bases not matched to a gene: 12. In nucleotides, the CDR3 is TGTGCCAGCAGTAAACAGCACAGACAGGGGGGCACTGAAGCTTTCTTT. This sequence encodes CASSKQHRQGGTEAFF. Together with reference TRBV11-2 and TRBJ1-1, the CDR3 gives the full variable domain: EAGVAQSPRYKIIEKRQSVAFWCNPISGHATLYWYQQILGQGPKLLIQFQNNGVVDDSQLPKDRFSAERLKGVDSTLKIQPAKLEDSAVYLCASSKQHRQGGTEAFFGQGTRLTVV.

This clone was detected a few times. V and J are TRBV19 and TRBJ2-1, with TRBD2 matching 14 bases. Trimming at V came to 7 bases and at J to 9 bases, leaving 8 bases not matched to a gene. This CDR3 comprises 15 residues. CDR1 is LNHDA and CDR2 is SQIVND in the germline V gene (reference sequence). The CDR3 is CASNSGLAGVVEQFF. As DNA, the CDR3 is TGTGCCAGTAACTCGGGACTAGCGGGAGTGGTTGAGCAGTTCTTC.

This chain links TRBV28 with TRBJ1-1; D remains ambiguous. Germline V gene data show CDR1 as MDHEN and CDR2 as SYDVKM. Between the trimmed V and J ends, which lost 2 bases and 8 bases, there was a span of 9 bases. The CDR3 has 12 amino acids. The CDR3 protein is CASSLVRTEAFF. CDR3 nucleotides: TGTGCCAGCAGTTTAGTACGGACGGAAGCTTTCTTT.

The chain carries TRBV28 and TRBJ1-2; D is possibly TRBD1 (5 bases). There are 16 residues in the CDR3. The ends were cut back, 0 bases at V and 3 bases at J, with 14 bases in the middle. CDR1 MDHEN and CDR2 SYDVKM come from the germline V gene. This CDR3 reads CASSLWGPQGYYGYTF. The CDR3 DNA reads TGTGCCAGCAGTTTATGGGGCCCTCAGGGTTACTATGGCTACACCTTC.

This sequence joins TRBV7-9 and TRBJ2-3; the match to TRBD2 covers 11 bases. The ends lost 1 base at V and 8 bases at J; junction bases unmatched: 8. From germline, CDR1 is SEHNR and CDR2 FQNEAQ (reference sequence). This CDR3 comprises 16 residues. As DNA, the CDR3 is TGTGCCAGCAGCTTAGACACTAGCGGGAGCGAAGGTACGCAGTATTTT. This encodes CASSLDTSGSEGTQYF. The complete variable domain, with remaining parts taken from reference TRBV7-9 and TRBJ2-3, reads DTGVSQNPRHKITKRGQNVTFRCDPISEHNRLYWYRQTLGQGPEFLTYFQNEAQLEKSRLLSDRFSAERPKGSFSTLEIQRTEQGDSAMYLCASSLDTSGSEGTQYFGPGTRLTVL.

The chain employs TRBV10-3 and TRBJ2-4; the D is unclear. Trimming took 3 bases from V and 1 from J, leaving 10 bases between them. The CDR3 is made up of 15 amino acids. Germline V gene lookup returns CDR1 ENHRY and CDR2 SYGVKD. CDR3 amino acids: CAISEHLGAKNIQYF. CDR3 bases: TGTGCCATCAGTGAACACCTTGGGGCCAAAAACATTCAGTACTTC.

This chain links TRBV6-2 or TRBV6-3 with TRBJ2-7; 7 nucleotides align to TRBD2. This CDR3 region has 14 residues. The V gene end was trimmed by 5 bases and the J gene end by 2 bases; junction bases not matched to a gene: 6. From germline, CDR1 is MNHEY and CDR2 SVGEGT. The CDR3 reads CASSASGTTYEQYF. CDR3 DNA: TGTGCCAGCAGTGCATCCGGGACTACCTACGAGCAGTACTTC.

The rearrangement links TRBV19 to TRBJ2-7; 10 positions agree with TRBD1. Trimming took 5 bases from V and 4 from J; bases not matched to a gene: 2. Germline V CDR1 and CDR2: LNHDA, SQIVND (reference sequence). There are 13 residues in the CDR3. The CDR3 loop is CASSRQGAYEQYF. The CDR3 region has the DNA TGTGCCAGTAGTCGACAGGGGGCTTACGAGCAGTACTTC.

The V and J genes are TRBV6-2 or TRBV6-3 and TRBJ2-1; the match to TRBD2 covers 9 bases. CDR3 length equals 20 residues. Germline CDR1 and CDR2: MNHEY and SVGEGT. V lost 0 bases and J lost 1; bases outside the gene matches: 13. This chain's CDR3 is CASSYSLAAAGGRSYNEQFF. The CDR3 DNA reads as TGTGCCAGCAGTTACTCCCTTGCGGCCGCGGGGGGGAGGTCCTACAATGAGCAGTTCTTC.